One sample yielded the 17 T cell receptor beta chains listed below, sequenced in a study of T cells in Graves' hyperthyroidism and ophthalmopathy. Researchers amplified the TCR beta CDR3 regions from RNA transcripts. The study used the HTBI primer set for a first-round RT-PCR of the TCR CDR3. TCRdb fed the multiplex PCR reads into MiXCR, producing one record per CDR3 protein. The repertoire holds 490,000 or so distinct CDR3 sequences, with approximately 22% as singletons. The sequencing input was blood. Every receptor here comes from a woman in her seventies with Graves' ophthalmopathy.

This chain uses TRBV4-1 with TRBJ1-2; D gene ambiguous. Germline assignment: CDR1 MGHRA and CDR2 YSYEKL. The CDR3 is made up of 16 amino acids. The germline V and J ends were trimmed by 0 bases and 1 base, with 12 bases remaining between them. CDR3 in amino acids: CASSQENSVRNYGYTF. DNA of the CDR3: TGCGCCAGCAGCCAAGAGAACAGCGTCCGTAACTATGGCTACACCTTC.

This clonotype was seen a single time. The V call is TRBV11-2, the J call TRBJ1-6; TRBD1 might be the D (6 bases). CDR1 is SGHAT, CDR2 FQNNGV, per germline. V lost 5 bases and J 7 bases, leaving 18 bases between the germline ends. The CDR3 is 16 amino acids. The DNA for the CDR3 is TGTGCCAGCAGCCCGAGGGGGGGGCCGGGGAATTCACCCCTCCACTTT. This codes for CASSPRGGPGNSPLHF.

This clonotype has a count of ten or more. The V and J genes are TRBV20-1 and TRBJ1-1, with D perhaps TRBD1 (5 bases). Germline CDR1 reads DFQATT; CDR2 reads SNEGSKA (reference sequence). CDR3 length: 14 amino acids. V was clipped by 6 bases and J by 5 bases, with 19 bases between them. The CDR3 DNA follows: TGCAGTGCCCCACCCCGACAGTTTGTTACTGAAGCTTTCTTT. Translation: CSAPPRQFVTEAFF.

This clonotype was counted between two and nine times. The J gene is TRBJ1-6, the V gene TRBV7-8, with TRBD1 matching 7 bases. The germline V gene has CDR1 SGHVS and CDR2 FQNEAQ. The CDR3 totals 15 residues. The V gene end was trimmed by 5 bases and the J gene end by 5 bases; junction bases not matched to a gene: 6. CDR3 region: CASSRRDRNNSPLHF. CDR3 bases: TGTGCCAGCAGCCGAAGGGACAGAAATAATTCACCCCTCCACTTT.

The chain couples TRBV6-1 to TRBJ2-5; 10 positions agree with TRBD1. J was trimmed by 4 bases and V by 10 bases; bases with no gene match: 6. The V gene's germline CDR1 is MNHNS and CDR2 SASEGT. The CDR3 totals 13 residues. The CDR3 protein is CATRTGGTETQYF. The CDR3 nucleotides are TGTGCCACTAGGACAGGGGGGACAGAGACCCAGTACTTC.

The chain is built from TRBV7-9 and TRBJ2-7; 10 nucleotides agree with TRBD2. Germline CDR1 reads SEHNR; CDR2 reads FQNEAQ (reference sequence). J was trimmed by 4 bases and V by 4 bases; bases with no gene match: 7. The CDR3 covers 15 residues. The CDR3 nucleotides are TGTGCCAGCAGCTCTTTGACTAGCGGGTCTTACGAGCAGTACTTC. It yields the protein CASSSLTSGSYEQYF.

This CDR3 is CASSPQMKAEAFF. As DNA, the CDR3 is TGTGCCAGCAGTCCTCAGATGAAGGCTGAAGCTTTCTTT. The chain joins TRBV12-3 or TRBV12-4 to TRBJ1-1; D remains ambiguous. This CDR3 is 13 amino acids long. V was clipped by 5 bases and J by 6 bases, with 13 bases between them.

V usage is TRBV7-2 and J usage is TRBJ1-2, with TRBD1 matching over 8 bases. Trimming at V came to 5 bases and at J to 8 bases, leaving 10 bases not matched to a gene. In germline, CDR1 is SGHTA, CDR2 FQGNSA. CDR3 length equals 14 residues. CDR3 in DNA: TGTGCCAGCAGCGCCAGCAGGGGGCGGAGGGGCTACACCTTC. Translation gives CASSASRGRRGYTF.

V is TRBV3-1 and J is TRBJ1-2; perhaps TRBD1 as D (6 bases). Per germline, CDR1 LGHDT and CDR2 YNNKEL (reference sequence). Between the trimmed V and J ends, which lost 1 base and 8 bases, there was a span of 11 bases. The CDR3 covers 13 residues. This CDR3 is CASSQGSGGGYTF. CDR3 sequence (DNA): TGTGCCAGCAGCCAAGGATCCGGGGGCGGCTACACCTTC.

The chain has TRBV19 and TRBJ2-5, with a possible D match to TRBD2 (6 bases). Per germline, CDR1 LNHDA and CDR2 SQIVND (reference sequence). This CDR3 spans 12 amino acids. V lost 5 bases and J lost 9, with 13 bases in between. The CDR3 loop is CASSYDAGPQYF. CDR3 bases: TGTGCCAGTAGTTACGATGCGGGGCCCCAGTACTTC.

The chain has TRBV18 and TRBJ1-6, with 7 bases lining up with TRBD1. CDR1 and CDR2 (germline): KGHSH, LQKENI. The CDR3 sequence is 14 residues long. With V trimmed by 3 bases and J by 9 bases, 5 bases remained unmatched. The CDR3 protein is CASSPVSGGSPLHF. The CDR3 nucleotides are TGTGCCAGCTCACCGGTATCAGGGGGTTCACCCCTCCACTTT.

The chain links TRBV11-2 to TRBJ2-3, with TRBD2 matching 9 bases. Germline CDR1 reads SGHAT; CDR2 reads FQNNGV. The V and J ends lost 5 bases and 3 bases, in that order; junction bases with no gene match: 9. The length of the CDR3 is 16 residues. CDR3: CASSPRLAEKTDTQYF. In DNA form, the CDR3 reads TGTGCCAGCAGCCCAAGACTAGCGGAAAAAACAGATACGCAGTATTTT.

This clonotype has just a few counts. The chain couples TRBV19 to TRBJ1-2; D remains ambiguous. Trimming stripped 3 bases from V and 2 bases from J, with 16 bases between. The germline CDR1 and CDR2 sequences are LNHDA and SQIVND (reference sequence). The CDR3 totals 16 residues. The CDR3 DNA is TGTGCCAGTAGTATTGTGTCGGGCGGGAGGAACTATGGCTACACCTTC. Amino acid sequence: CASSIVSGGRNYGYTF. Using reference TRBV19 and TRBJ1-2 for the parts outside the CDR3, the full variable domain is DGGITQSPKYLFRKEGQNVTLSCEQNLNHDAMYWYRQDPGQGLRLIYYSQIVNDFQKGDIAEGYSVSREKKESFPLTVTSAQKNPTAFYLCASSIVSGGRNYGYTFGSGTRLTVV.

This clonotype was observed many times. The chain is built from TRBV10-3 and TRBJ1-2; D gene ambiguous. V shed 4 bases and J shed 3 bases, with 12 bases lying between them. CDR1 is ENHRY and CDR2 is SYGVKD in the germline V gene. The CDR3 totals 14 residues. CDR3 region: CAISVGGTDYGYTF. The DNA for the CDR3 is TGTGCCATCAGTGTGGGCGGAACGGACTATGGCTACACCTTC.

This clonotype occurred a few times. This chain uses TRBV14 with TRBJ1-1; 8 bases match TRBD1. The length of the CDR3 is 12 residues. The V segment lost 8 bases and the J segment 7 bases; nucleotides outside the gene matches: 6. Germline V gene data show CDR1 as SGHDN and CDR2 as FVKESK. CDR3 sequence: CASGDRRDEAFF. CDR3 nucleotides: TGTGCCAGCGGGGACAGGAGGGATGAAGCTTTCTTT.

In this sample, this clonotype turned up many times. The chain joins TRBV6-1 to TRBJ2-7; the match to TRBD1 covers 9 bases. The V and J ends lost 6 bases and 3 bases, in that order; junction bases with no gene match: 6. The CDR3 totals 14 residues. Germline V CDR1 and CDR2: MNHNS, SASEGT. The CDR3 loop reads CASRPPGQGYEQYF. CDR3 sequence (DNA): TGTGCCAGCAGACCCCCGGGACAGGGCTACGAGCAGTACTTC.

This clonotype has just a few counts. The chain is built from TRBV11-3 and TRBJ2-3; no definite D call. This CDR3 spans 12 amino acids. Trimming cost V 4 bases and J 6 bases, with 8 bases left between them. Germline lookup yields CDR1 SGHNT and CDR2 YENEEA. As DNA, the CDR3 is TGTGCCAGCAGCTCCCAGTCCGATACGCAGTATTTT. Amino acids: CASSSQSDTQYF.